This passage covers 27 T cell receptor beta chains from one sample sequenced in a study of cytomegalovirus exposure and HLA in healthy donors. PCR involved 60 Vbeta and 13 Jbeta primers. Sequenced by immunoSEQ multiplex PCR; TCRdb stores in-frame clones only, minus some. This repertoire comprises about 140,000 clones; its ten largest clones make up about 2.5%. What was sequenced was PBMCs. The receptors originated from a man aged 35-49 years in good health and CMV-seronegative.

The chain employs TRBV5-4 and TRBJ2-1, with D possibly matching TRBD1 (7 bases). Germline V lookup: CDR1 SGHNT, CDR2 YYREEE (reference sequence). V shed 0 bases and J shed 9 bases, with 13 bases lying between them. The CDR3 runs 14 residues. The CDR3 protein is CASSLVGRGAEQFF. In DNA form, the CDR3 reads TGTGCCAGCAGCTTGGTGGGCAGGGGGGCTGAGCAGTTCTTC.

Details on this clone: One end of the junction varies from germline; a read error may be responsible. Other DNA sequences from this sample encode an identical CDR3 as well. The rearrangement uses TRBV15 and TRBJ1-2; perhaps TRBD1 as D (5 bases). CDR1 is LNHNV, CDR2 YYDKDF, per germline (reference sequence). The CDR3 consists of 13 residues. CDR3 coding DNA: TGTGCCACCAGTAGAGGTGGGACTTCTGGCTACACCTTC. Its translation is CATSRGGTSGYTF. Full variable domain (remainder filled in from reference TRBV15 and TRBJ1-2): DAMVIQNPRYQVTQFGKPVTLSCSQTLNHNVMYWYQQKSSQAPKLLFHYYDKDFNNEADTPDNFQSRRPNTSFCFLDIRSPGLGDTAMYLCATSRGGTSGYTFGSGTRLTVV.

The CDR3 DNA is TGTGCCAGCAGCTTATATGGGAGGGGTAACTCTGGAAACACCATATATTTT. Translating it yields CASSLYGRGNSGNTIYF. This sequence joins TRBV7-3 and TRBJ1-3; D may be TRBD1 (5 bases). Germline CDR1 reads SGHTA; CDR2 reads FQGTGA. The ends were cut back, 2 bases at V and 0 bases at J, with 14 bases in the middle. This CDR3 region has 17 residues.

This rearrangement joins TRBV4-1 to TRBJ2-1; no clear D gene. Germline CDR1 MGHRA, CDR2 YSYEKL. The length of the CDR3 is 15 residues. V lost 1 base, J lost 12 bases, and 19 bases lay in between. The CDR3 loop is CASSQGAAGILGQFF. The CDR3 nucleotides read TGCGCCAGCAGCCAAGGCGCGGCCGGAATATTGGGGCAGTTCTTC.

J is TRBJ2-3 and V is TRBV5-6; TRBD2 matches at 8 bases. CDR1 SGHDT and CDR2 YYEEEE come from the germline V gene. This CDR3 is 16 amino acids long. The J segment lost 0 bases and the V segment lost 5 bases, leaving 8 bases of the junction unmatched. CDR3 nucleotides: TGTGCCAGCAGGACGGGGCGGGGGGCTAGCACAGATACGCAGTATTTT. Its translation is CASRTGRGASTDTQYF.

The CDR3 region is CASSLGTSASYEQYF. CDR3 DNA sequence: TGTGCCAGCAGCTTAGGGACTAGCGCTTCCTACGAGCAGTACTTC. V and J are TRBV7-2 and TRBJ2-7; 9 bases align to TRBD2. The CDR3 has 15 amino acids. Germline V gene data show CDR1 as SGHTA and CDR2 as FQGNSA. J was trimmed by 1 base and V by 1 base; bases with no gene match: 2.

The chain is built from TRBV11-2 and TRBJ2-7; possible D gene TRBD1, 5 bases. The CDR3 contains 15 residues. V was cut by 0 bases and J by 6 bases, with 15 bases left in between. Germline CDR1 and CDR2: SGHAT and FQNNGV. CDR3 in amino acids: CASSLDLAGRSEQYF. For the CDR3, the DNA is TGTGCCAGCAGCTTAGATTTGGCAGGGCGGAGCGAGCAGTACTTC. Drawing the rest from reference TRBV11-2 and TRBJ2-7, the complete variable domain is EAGVAQSPRYKIIEKRQSVAFWCNPISGHATLYWYQQILGQGPKLLIQFQNNGVVDDSQLPKDRFSAERLKGVDSTLKIQPAKLEDSAVYLCASSLDLAGRSEQYFGPGTRLTVT.

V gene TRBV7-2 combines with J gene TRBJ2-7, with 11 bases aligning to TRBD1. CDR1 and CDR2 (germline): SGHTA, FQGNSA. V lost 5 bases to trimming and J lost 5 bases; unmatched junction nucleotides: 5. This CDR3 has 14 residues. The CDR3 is CASSRTGGMDEQYF. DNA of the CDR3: TGTGCCAGCAGCCGGACAGGGGGCATGGACGAGCAGTACTTC.

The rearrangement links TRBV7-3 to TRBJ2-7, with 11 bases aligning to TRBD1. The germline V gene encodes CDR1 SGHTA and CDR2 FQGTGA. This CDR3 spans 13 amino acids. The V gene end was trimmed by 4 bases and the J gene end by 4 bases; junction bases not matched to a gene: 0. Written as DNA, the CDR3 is TGTGCCAGCAGCTGGGACAGGGGGTACGAGCAGTACTTC. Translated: CASSWDRGYEQYF.

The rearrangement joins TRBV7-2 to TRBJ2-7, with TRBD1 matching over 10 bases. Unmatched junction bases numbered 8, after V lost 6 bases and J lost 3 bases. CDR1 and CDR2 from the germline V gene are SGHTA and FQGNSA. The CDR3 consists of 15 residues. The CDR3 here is CASSYGTGEIYEQYF. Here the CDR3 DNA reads TGTGCCAGCAGTTACGGGACAGGGGAGATCTACGAGCAGTACTTC.

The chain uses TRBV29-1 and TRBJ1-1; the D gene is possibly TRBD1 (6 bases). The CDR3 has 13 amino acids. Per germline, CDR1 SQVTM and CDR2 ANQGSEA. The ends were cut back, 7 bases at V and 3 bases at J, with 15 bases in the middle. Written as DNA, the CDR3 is TGCAGCGCCTCGGACAGTCCGGACACTGAAGCTTTCTTT. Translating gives CSASDSPDTEAFF.

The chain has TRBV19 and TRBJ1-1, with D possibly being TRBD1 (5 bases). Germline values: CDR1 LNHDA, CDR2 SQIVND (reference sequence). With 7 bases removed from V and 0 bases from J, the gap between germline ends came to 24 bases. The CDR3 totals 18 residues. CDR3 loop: CASTPRRERGRMNTEAFF. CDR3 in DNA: TGTGCCAGTACCCCGAGAAGGGAAAGGGGTCGGATGAACACTGAAGCTTTCTTT. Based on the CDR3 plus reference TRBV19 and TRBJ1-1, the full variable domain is DGGITQSPKYLFRKEGQNVTLSCEQNLNHDAMYWYRQDPGQGLRLIYYSQIVNDFQKGDIAEGYSVSREKKESFPLTVTSAQKNPTAFYLCASTPRRERGRMNTEAFFGQGTRLTVV.

The CDR3 spells CASRHRALNTEAFF. CDR3 DNA sequence: TGTGCCAGTCGACACAGGGCCCTGAACACTGAAGCTTTCTTT. The V call is TRBV19, the J call TRBJ1-1, with D possibly being TRBD1 (6 bases). V was shortened by 8 bases and J by 0 bases, with 13 bases between the two germline ends. The V gene's germline CDR1 is LNHDA and CDR2 SQIVND (reference sequence). The CDR3 is made up of 14 amino acids.

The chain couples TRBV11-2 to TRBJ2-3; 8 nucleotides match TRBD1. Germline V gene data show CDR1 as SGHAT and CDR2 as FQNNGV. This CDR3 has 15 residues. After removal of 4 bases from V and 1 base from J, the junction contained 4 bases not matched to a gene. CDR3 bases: TGTGCCAGCAGCTCCGGGACAGGTCGCACAGATACGCAGTATTTT. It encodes CASSSGTGRTDTQYF. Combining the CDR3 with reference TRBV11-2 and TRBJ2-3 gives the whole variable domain EAGVAQSPRYKIIEKRQSVAFWCNPISGHATLYWYQQILGQGPKLLIQFQNNGVVDDSQLPKDRFSAERLKGVDSTLKIQPAKLEDSAVYLCASSSGTGRTDTQYFGPGTRLTVL.

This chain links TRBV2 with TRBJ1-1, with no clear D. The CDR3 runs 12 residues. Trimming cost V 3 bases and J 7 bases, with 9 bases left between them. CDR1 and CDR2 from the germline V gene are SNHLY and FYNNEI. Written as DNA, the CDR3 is TGTGCCAGCAGTGACAGGCCGTTTGAAGCTTTCTTT. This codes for CASSDRPFEAFF. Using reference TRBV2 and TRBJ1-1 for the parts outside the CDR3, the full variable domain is EPEVTQTPSHQVTQMGQEVILRCVPISNHLYFYWYRQILGQKVEFLVSFYNNEISEKSEIFDDQFSVERPDGSNFTLKIRSTKLEDSAMYFCASSDRPFEAFFGQGTRLTVV.

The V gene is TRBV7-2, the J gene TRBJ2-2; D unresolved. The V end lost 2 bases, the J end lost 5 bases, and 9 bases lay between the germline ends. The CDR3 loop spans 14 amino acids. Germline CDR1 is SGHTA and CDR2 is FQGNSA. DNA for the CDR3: TGTGCCAGCAGCTTATTTATCGGTACCGGGGAGCTGTTTTTT. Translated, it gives CASSLFIGTGELFF.

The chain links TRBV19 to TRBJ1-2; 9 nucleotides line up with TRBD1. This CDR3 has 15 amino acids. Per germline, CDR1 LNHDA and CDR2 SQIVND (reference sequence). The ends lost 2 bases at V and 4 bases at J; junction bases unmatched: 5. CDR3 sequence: CASSILTGGAYGYTF. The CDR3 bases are TGTGCCAGTAGTATACTGACAGGGGGGGCCTATGGCTACACCTTC.

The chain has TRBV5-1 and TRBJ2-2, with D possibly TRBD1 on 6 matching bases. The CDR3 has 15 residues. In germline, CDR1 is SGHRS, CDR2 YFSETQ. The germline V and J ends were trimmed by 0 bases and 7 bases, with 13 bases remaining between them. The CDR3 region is CASSLDLGADGELFF. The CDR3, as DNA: TGCGCCAGCAGCTTGGACTTGGGGGCGGACGGGGAGCTGTTTTTT.

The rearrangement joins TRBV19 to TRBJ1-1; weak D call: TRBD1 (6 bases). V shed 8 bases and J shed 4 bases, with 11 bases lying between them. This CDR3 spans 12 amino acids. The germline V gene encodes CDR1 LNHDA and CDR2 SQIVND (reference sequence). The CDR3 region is CASFRGSTEAFF. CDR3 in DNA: TGTGCCAGTTTTAGGGGGAGCACTGAAGCTTTCTTT.

CDR3 amino acids: CASSFQGATEAFF. CDR3 sequence (DNA): TGTGCCAGCAGCTTCCAGGGGGCCACTGAAGCTTTCTTT. The chain is built from TRBV7-3 and TRBJ1-1; 8 bases match TRBD1. In germline, CDR1 is SGHTA, CDR2 FQGTGA. CDR3 length: 13 residues. Trimming took 3 bases from V and 4 from J; bases not matched to a gene: 1.

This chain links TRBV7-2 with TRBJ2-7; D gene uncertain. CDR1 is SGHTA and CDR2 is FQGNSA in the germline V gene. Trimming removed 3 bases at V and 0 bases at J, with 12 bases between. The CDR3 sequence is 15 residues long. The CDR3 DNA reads TGTGCCAGCAGCTTGCTGCGCTCGAGCTCCTACGAGCAGTACTTC. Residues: CASSLLRSSSYEQYF.

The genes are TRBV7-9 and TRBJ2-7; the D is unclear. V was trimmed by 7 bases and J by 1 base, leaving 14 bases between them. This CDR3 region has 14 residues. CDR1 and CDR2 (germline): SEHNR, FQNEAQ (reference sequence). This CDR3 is CASTYDTTSYEQYF. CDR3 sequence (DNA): TGTGCCAGCACCTACGACACCACGTCCTACGAGCAGTACTTC. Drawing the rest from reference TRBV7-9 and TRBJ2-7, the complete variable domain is DTGVSQNPRHKITKRGQNVTFRCDPISEHNRLYWYRQTLGQGPEFLTYFQNEAQLEKSRLLSDRFSAERPKGSFSTLEIQRTEQGDSAMYLCASTYDTTSYEQYFGPGTRLTVT.

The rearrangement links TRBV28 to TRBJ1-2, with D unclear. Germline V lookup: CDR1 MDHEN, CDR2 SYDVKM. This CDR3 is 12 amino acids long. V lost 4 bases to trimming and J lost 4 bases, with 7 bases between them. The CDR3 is CASSSGVYGYTF. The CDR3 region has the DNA TGTGCCAGCAGTTCCGGGGTCTATGGCTACACCTTC.

The CDR3 nucleotides are TGTGCCAGCAGTTTTGGGTCAGGGGAGTGGGAGACCCAGTACTTC. Residues: CASSFGSGEWETQYF. V usage is TRBV27 and J usage is TRBJ2-5, with TRBD1 as a possible D gene (6 bases). Trimming left V 3 bases short and J 5 bases short, with 16 bases between. Germline loops: CDR1 MNHEY, CDR2 SMNVEV (reference sequence). The CDR3 is 15 residues long.

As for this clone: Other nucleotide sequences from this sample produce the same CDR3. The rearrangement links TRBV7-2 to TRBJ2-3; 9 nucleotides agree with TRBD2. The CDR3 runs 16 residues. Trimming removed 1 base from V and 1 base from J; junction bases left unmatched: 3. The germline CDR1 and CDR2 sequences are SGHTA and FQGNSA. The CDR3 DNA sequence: TGTGCCAGCAGCTTAGTAGCGGGGGCGGGCACAGATACGCAGTATTTT. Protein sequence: CASSLVAGAGTDTQYF.

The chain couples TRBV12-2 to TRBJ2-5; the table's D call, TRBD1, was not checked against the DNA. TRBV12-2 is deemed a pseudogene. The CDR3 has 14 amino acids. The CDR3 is CASRPRTAQETQYF. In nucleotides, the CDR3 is TGTGCAAGTCGCCCAAGGACAGCCCAAGAGACCCAGTACTTC.

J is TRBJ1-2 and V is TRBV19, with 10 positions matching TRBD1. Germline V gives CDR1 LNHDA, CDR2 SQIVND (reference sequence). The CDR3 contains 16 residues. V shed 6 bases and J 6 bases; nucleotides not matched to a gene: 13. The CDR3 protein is CASRGLTGGALDGYTF. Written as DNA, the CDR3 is TGTGCCAGTAGAGGATTGACAGGGGGCGCTTTGGATGGCTACACCTTC.